These T cell receptor beta chains were read from a single sample in a study of human T cells and chemical hapten exposure. TCRdb reprocessed the RACE reads with MiXCR, giving one entry per CDR3 protein. Of around 200,000 distinct CDR3 sequences listed, 25% to 30% were seen once; the top ten hold less than 3.5%. The sample consisted of whole blood, taken in connection with sensitization to the hapten diphenylcyclopropenone (DPC). These receptors all come from a woman younger than 45 with alopecia areata. Some clones in this sample may be carry-over from other donors' samples. The CDR3 runs from the conserved cysteine through the conserved F or W. A D gene is named only where the DNA matches it firmly. Not all rows give a size; the values are once, few, many and, for expanded clones, a class.

V,J,D,size,CDR3,DNA
TRBV6-2/TRBV6-3,TRBJ1-5,.,few,CASSSRGLQPQHF,TGTGCCAGCAGTTCCAGAGGGTTGCAGCCCCAGCATTTT
TRBV30,TRBJ2-7,TRBD1,.,CAWSPGTGSYEQYF,TGTGCCTGGAGCCCCGGGACAGGTTCCTACGAGCAGTACTTC
TRBV16,TRBJ2-7,TRBD1,.,CASSSGTVYEQYF,TGTGCCAGCAGCTCGGGGACAGTCTACGAGCAGTACTTC
TRBV6-6,TRBJ2-2,TRBD2,few,CASSPNGGGTGELFF,TGTGCCAGCAGCCCCAATGGGGGGGGAACCGGGGAGCTGTTTTTT
TRBV2,TRBJ1-5,.,.,CASSRREDQPQHF,TGTGCCAGCAGTCGGCGGGAGGATCAGCCCCAGCATTTT
TRBV7-2,TRBJ1-1,.,few,CASSFDTNTEAFF,TGTGCCAGCAGCTTCGACACGAACACTGAAGCTTTCTTT
TRBV28,TRBJ2-1,.,.,CASSPKTISSYNEQFF,TGTGCCAGCAGTCCCAAAACCATCAGCTCCTACAATGAGCAGTTCTTC
TRBV7-2,TRBJ2-3,.,.,CASSLVPITGRTDTQYF,TGTGCCAGCAGCTTAGTTCCTATAACGGGCCGCACAGATACGCAGTATTTT
TRBV4-2,TRBJ2-2,TRBD2,few,CASSRRASGNTGELFF,TGTGCCAGCAGCCGCCGGGCTAGCGGCAACACCGGGGAGCTGTTTTTT
TRBV10-3,TRBJ2-7,TRBD1,many,CAISESGQGYEQYF,TGTGCCATCAGTGAGTCGGGACAGGGTTACGAGCAGTACTTC
TRBV4-3,TRBJ2-7,.,.,CASSQGGQPEQYF,TGCGCCAGCAGCCAAGGGGGACAACCCGAGCAGTACTTC
TRBV5-4,TRBJ1-4,TRBD1,.,CASSHRGWANEKLFF,TGTGCCAGCAGCCACAGGGGATGGGCTAATGAAAAACTGTTTTTT
TRBV6-2/TRBV6-3,TRBJ2-1,.,.,CASSYSAGRSAYNEQFF,TGTGCCAGCAGTTACTCGGCAGGGAGGTCTGCCTACAATGAGCAGTTCTTC
TRBV20-1,TRBJ1-1,.,few,CSAPPGRPDTEAFF,TGCAGTGCCCCACCAGGGAGACCGGACACTGAAGCTTTCTTT
TRBV29-1,TRBJ2-4,.,.,CSVVDLAKNIQYF,TGCAGCGTTGTGGACCTAGCCAAAAACATTCAGTACTTC
TRBV2,TRBJ2-6,.,once,CASSGIAPRSRLTF,TGTGCCAGCAGCGGGATCGCCCCCCGTTCTCGTTTGACTTTC
TRBV9,TRBJ2-2,TRBD2,.,CASSVAPGLAGELFF,TGTGCCAGCAGCGTAGCCCCAGGACTAGCCGGGGAGCTGTTTTTT
TRBV28,TRBJ2-3,TRBD1,once,CASTSPSVGGYTQYF,TGTGCCAGCACCTCCCCTTCGGTAGGGGGCTATACGCAGTATTTT
TRBV5-6,TRBJ2-1,.,.,CASSPGAIQGQFF,TGTGCCAGCAGCCCTGGAGCGATCCAAGGGCAGTTCTTC
TRBV10-3,TRBJ2-5,.,.,CAISDRDQETQYF,TGTGCCATCAGTGACAGGGACCAAGAGACCCAGTACTTC
TRBV12-3/TRBV12-4,TRBJ1-6,TRBD1,.,CASSLRDRDNSPLHF,TGTGCCAGCAGTCTCCGGGACAGGGACAATTCACCCCTCCACTTT
TRBV28,TRBJ1-2,TRBD1,few,CASSRQGPAYGYTF,TGTGCCAGCAGTCGACAGGGACCTGCCTATGGCTACACCTTC
TRBV29-1,TRBJ2-7,.,.,CSVGPGVYEQYF,TGCAGCGTTGGTCCGGGGGTTTACGAGCAGTACTTC
TRBV5-6,TRBJ1-2,.,few,CASNYKAEELTNYGYTF,TGTGCCAGCAACTACAAGGCGGAAGAGCTGACTAACTATGGCTACACCTTC
TRBV7-3,TRBJ2-5,TRBD1,.,CASSPDRGGKTQYF,TGTGCCAGCAGCCCGGACAGGGGTGGGAAGACCCAGTACTTC
TRBV29-1,TRBJ2-2,.,.,CSVSAGSLNTGELFF,TGCAGCGTGTCTGCCGGATCCTTGAACACCGGGGAGCTGTTTTTT
TRBV27,TRBJ2-2,.,.,CASSPQGLNTGELFF,TGTGCCAGCAGTCCCCAGGGCCTAAACACCGGGGAGCTGTTTTTT
TRBV3-1,TRBJ1-2,.,.,CASSQAIYGYTF,TGTGCCAGCAGCCAAGCGATCTATGGCTACACCTTC
TRBV18,TRBJ1-5,.,few,CASSPPSSGAGQPQHF,TGTGCCAGCTCACCACCGAGTTCGGGGGCTGGTCAGCCCCAGCATTTT
TRBV7-9,TRBJ2-1,TRBD2,.,CASSLVGLAGEYNEQFF,TGTGCCAGCAGCTTAGTTGGACTAGCGGGAGAATACAATGAGCAGTTCTTC
TRBV20-1,TRBJ2-3,.,.,CSARRDRPDTQYF,TGCAGTGCTAGGCGGGATCGTCCAGATACGCAGTATTTT
TRBV29-1,TRBJ2-3,.,few,CSVDGPTRTDTQYF,TGCAGCGTTGACGGTCCAACTCGCACAGATACGCAGTATTTT
TRBV11-2,TRBJ2-1,.,few,CASSLDTWLRQFF,TGTGCCAGCAGCTTAGATACGTGGCTACGGCAGTTCTTC
TRBV7-8,TRBJ2-7,TRBD1,few,CASSVDREGTYEQYF,TGTGCCAGCAGCGTCGACAGGGAAGGGACCTACGAGCAGTACTTC
TRBV27,TRBJ1-5,TRBD1,.,CASSRYSPTNRGRRDQPQHF,TGTGCCAGCAGCCGATATTCCCCCACGAACAGGGGGCGTAGGGATCAGCCCCAGCATTTT
TRBV6-5,TRBJ1-2,TRBD1,.,CASSSPGTGGNYGYTF,TGTGCCAGCAGTTCTCCCGGGACAGGGGGCAACTATGGCTACACCTTC
TRBV7-2,TRBJ2-5,TRBD2,.,CASSSTSGREETQYF,TGTGCCAGCAGCTCGACTAGCGGGAGGGAAGAGACCCAGTACTTC
TRBV7-9,TRBJ1-3,TRBD1,.,CASSSLTGDTIYF,TGTGCCAGCAGCTCTCTCACAGGGGACACCATATATTTT
TRBV4-2,TRBJ1-5,.,.,CASSQDLGNSNQPQHF,TGTGCCAGCAGCCAAGATTTGGGGAATAGCAATCAGCCCCAGCATTTT
TRBV9,TRBJ2-1,.,.,CASSVGELDNEQFF,TGTGCCAGCAGCGTAGGGGAGTTGGACAATGAGCAGTTCTTC
TRBV12-3/TRBV12-4,TRBJ1-1,.,.,CASSFKGQSASRTVEAFF,TGTGCCAGCAGTTTTAAGGGTCAGTCCGCTAGTAGGACAGTTGAAGCTTTCTTT
TRBV6-1,TRBJ2-7,.,.,CATMRQGNYEQYF,TGTGCCACCATGAGGCAGGGAAACTACGAGCAGTACTTC
TRBV6-4,TRBJ2-5,.,.,CASMGLLKETQYF,TGTGCCAGCATGGGACTGCTAAAAGAGACCCAGTACTTC
TRBV28,TRBJ2-7,.,many,CASSDDWVAYEQYF,TGTGCCAGCAGTGACGATTGGGTCGCCTACGAGCAGTACTTC
TRBV29-1,TRBJ2-6,.,.,CSVQQDSGANVLTF,TGCAGCGTACAACAGGACTCTGGGGCCAACGTCCTGACTTTC
TRBV5-6,TRBJ1-1,.,.,CASSLPVGEAFF,TGTGCCAGCAGCTTGCCGGTCGGTGAAGCTTTCTTT
TRBV29-1,TRBJ2-3,TRBD2,.,CSVEGAGGFTDTQYF,TGCAGCGTTGAGGGCGCCGGGGGGTTCACAGATACGCAGTATTTT
TRBV9,TRBJ2-6,.,.,CASSDPGSGANVLTF,TGTGCCAGCAGCGATCCGGGCTCTGGGGCCAACGTCCTGACTTTC